This is a list of T cell receptor beta chains from one sample in a study. TCRdb keeps only in-frame clones here, not all; method: immunoSEQ multiplex PCR. The repertoire holds approximately 50,000 clones, with over 85% as singletons. The sequencing input was PBMCs. Receptors were obtained from a man aged 35-49 years with rheumatoid arthritis. The CDR3 runs from the conserved cysteine through the conserved F or W. D genes are given only for firm matches. Part of the rows lack a size; the others show once, few, many or a class for expanded clones.

>TRBJ2-2|TRBV18|TRBD1|NA
TGTGCCAGCTCACCACCGGGACAGCAGAACACCGGGGAGCTGTTTTTT
CASSPPGQQNTGELFF
>TRBJ1-2|TRBV7-9|NA|NA
TGTGCCAGCAGCTGGGGAGCTAACTATGGCTACACCTTC
CASSWGANYGYTF
>TRBJ2-1|TRBV29-1|NA|NA
TGCAGCGTTGAAGTGCTAGAAGTAAATGAGCAGTTCTTC
CSVEVLEVNEQFF
>TRBJ1-1|TRBV7-9|NA|NA
TGTGCCAGCACCCCCGTGGGGGTGAACACTGAAGCTTTCTTT
CASTPVGVNTEAFF
>TRBJ2-7|TRBV7-2|NA|few
TGTGCCAGCAGCCTCGGACCCATCTACGAGCAGTACTTC
CASSLGPIYEQYF
>TRBJ2-7|TRBV4-2|NA|NA
TGTGCCAGCAGCCAAGAAGGGGCGAGCTCCTACGAGCAGTACTTC
CASSQEGASSYEQYF
>TRBJ2-7|TRBV21-1|NA|NA
TGTGCCAGCAGCAAAACCGGACAGAAGGTCCACTACGAGCAGTACTTC
CASSKTGQKVHYEQYF
>TRBJ1-2|TRBV10-2|NA|once
TGCGCCAGCAGCCCGCAGGTCGTCGTCGGCTACACCTTC
CASSPQVVVGYTF
>TRBJ2-5|TRBV7-2|NA|NA
TGTGCCAGCAGCTTAGAGACAGCCCAGTACTTC
CASSLETAQYF
>TRBJ2-6|TRBV14|NA|NA
TGTGCCAGCAGCCTCCGACGGTCCTCTGGGGCCAACGTCCTGACTTTC
CASSLRRSSGANVLTF
>TRBJ1-5|TRBV20-1|NA|NA
TGCAGTGCGGTCGGGCCTTACGCCCAGCATTTT
CSAVGPYAQHF
>TRBJ2-2|TRBV10-1|NA|NA
TGCGCCAGCAGTCTGGATTCGGGTGCCGGGGAGCTGTTTTTT
CASSLDSGAGELFF
>TRBJ2-5|TRBV7-7|NA|NA
TGTGCTAGCAGCTCCGGACAGAACACCGATCCAGAGACCCAGTACTTC
CASSSGQNTDPETQYF
>TRBJ2-5|TRBV19|NA|NA
TGTGCCAGTAGACCAGGGCTAGTGGAGGGGACCCAGTACTTC
CASRPGLVEGTQYF
>TRBJ1-2|TRBV11-1|TRBD1|NA
TGTGCCAGCAGCCAGACAGGGGGTTTCCCTATGTATGGCTACACCTTC
CASSQTGGFPMYGYTF
>TRBJ1-5|TRBV2|NA|NA
TGTGCCAGCACCCCCGGGCCGGGGGGTCAGCCCCAGCATTTT
CASTPGPGGQPQHF
>TRBJ1-1|TRBV5-6|NA|NA
TGTGCCAGCATCCCATGGGGGGTGGCGATGAACACTGAAGCTTTCTTT
CASIPWGVAMNTEAFF
>TRBJ1-2|TRBV25-1|NA|NA
TGTGCCAGCAGTGAATTGGCCGGGGATGCTGGCTACACCTTC
CASSELAGDAGYTF
>TRBJ1-1|TRBV12-3/TRBV12-4|NA|NA
TGTGCCAGCAGATTAAACCGAGACGCTGAAGCTTTCTTT
CASRLNRDAEAFF
>TRBJ2-7|TRBV3-1/TRBV3-2|TRBD2|NA
TGTGCCAGCAGCCAACCTGGGACTAGCGGGAGGTACGAGCAGTACTTC
CASSQPGTSGRYEQYF
>TRBJ2-3|TRBV18|TRBD2|once
TGTGCCAGCTCACCTGGACTAGCGGGAGACACAGATACGCAGTATTTT
CASSPGLAGDTDTQYF
>TRBJ1-1|TRBV6-5|NA|NA
TGTGCCAGCAGGACAGAGCACACTGAAGCTTTCTTT
CASRTEHTEAFF
>TRBJ2-7|TRBV6-1|NA|NA
TGTGCCAGCAGTGAGAGAGTGGGACCTCGCAACGAGCAGTACTTC
CASSERVGPRNEQYF
>TRBJ1-5|TRBV20-1|NA|NA
TGCAGTGCTAGTTTGACCCTCCCGGCCAGCAATCAGCCCCAGCATTTT
CSASLTLPASNQPQHF
>TRBJ1-3|TRBV5-1|NA|NA
TGCGCCAGCAGCTTGGAAGGGACCGCCACGAGGGGAAACACCATATATTTT
CASSLEGTATRGNTIYF
>TRBJ1-2|TRBV10-3|NA|NA
TGTGCCATCAGTGAGTCGTTTCCAACGGACGGCTACACCTTC
CAISESFPTDGYTF
>TRBJ1-5|TRBV19|NA|few
TGTGCCAGTATAGGCCCAGAAAATCAGCCCCAGCATTTT
CASIGPENQPQHF
>TRBJ1-1|TRBV2|NA|NA
TGTGCCAGCAGCCGGGACGGAAACACTGAAGCTTTCTTT
CASSRDGNTEAFF
>TRBJ2-1|TRBV10-2|NA|NA
TGCGCCAGCATTCCCGGACAGCGCCGGGGTGAGCAGTTCTTC
CASIPGQRRGEQFF
>TRBJ2-1|TRBV29-1|NA|NA
TGCAGCGTTGACCGGCACCCTAACCCCCTGCAGTTCTTC
CSVDRHPNPLQFF
>TRBJ1-1|TRBV24-1|NA|once
TGTGCCACCAGTGACCGAGAGGGGAGGACTGAAGCTTTCTTT
CATSDREGRTEAFF
>TRBJ2-7|TRBV4-1|NA|NA
TGCGCCAGCAGCCCCCTCCCCGTCGACGAGCAGTACTTC
CASSPLPVDEQYF
>TRBJ2-5|TRBV3-1/TRBV3-2|NA|NA
TGTGCCAGCAGCCCCAAGTTCGGGGGAGAGACCCAGTACTTC
CASSPKFGGETQYF
>TRBJ1-1|TRBV7-2|NA|NA
TGTGCCAGCAGCTTGGGTGGACACTCCACTGAAGCTTTCTTT
CASSLGGHSTEAFF
>TRBJ1-1|TRBV6-5|NA|NA
TGTGCCAGCAGTATGGACAGTAACACTGAAGCTTTCTTT
CASSMDSNTEAFF
>TRBJ2-7|TRBV27|NA|once
TGTGCCAGCAGTTTACCTAACATTCCCCCCTACGAGCAGTACTTC
CASSLPNIPPYEQYF
>TRBJ1-1|TRBV4-3|NA|NA
TGCGCCAGCAGCGTAAGCCCAGGTGCGGCGTCGGCGACTGAAGCTTTCTTT
CASSVSPGAASATEAFF
>TRBJ1-5|TRBV6-2/TRBV6-3|NA|once
TGTGCCAGCAGTTACTGGATCAGCAGGGGCCACAATAGCAATCAGCCCCAGCATTTT
CASSYWISRGHNSNQPQHF
>TRBJ2-1|TRBV30|NA|NA
TGTGCCTGGAGTGACCGGGCCAATGAGCAGTTCTTC
CAWSDRANEQFF
>TRBJ1-5|TRBV30|NA|NA
TGTGCCTGGACCCATGACCTGGGTCAGCCCCAGCATTTT
CAWTHDLGQPQHF
>TRBJ2-2|TRBV5-4|NA|NA
TGTGCCAGCAGCTTGAGGGCTGTCGGGAGAGGTACCGGGGAGCTGTTTTTT
CASSLRAVGRGTGELFF
>TRBJ1-1|TRBV7-8|TRBD1|NA
TGTGCCAGCAGCCGGGACAGGGAAGCTTTCTTT
CASSRDREAFF
>TRBJ2-7|TRBV10-3|TRBD1|NA
TGTGCCATCAGTGAAGAGGGGGCGGACGAGCAGTACTTC
CAISEEGADEQYF
>TRBJ1-6|TRBV18|NA|NA
TGTGCCAGCTCACCCAGGGAGGCATTCTCGAATTCACCCCTCCACTTT
CASSPREAFSNSPLHF
>TRBJ2-3|TRBV24-1|TRBD2|NA
TGTGCCACCAGTGGCGTAGCGGGGGGCACAGATACGCAGTATTTT
CATSGVAGGTDTQYF
>TRBJ2-7|TRBV14|NA|NA
TGTGCCAGCAGCCCCAATCAGAACAGGATTACCTACGAGCAGTACTTC
CASSPNQNRITYEQYF
>TRBJ2-3|TRBV7-3|NA|NA
TGTGCCAGCAGCTCAGGGTCAGATACGCAGTATTTT
CASSSGSDTQYF
>TRBJ1-1|TRBV2|TRBD1|NA
TGTGCCAGCAGGGAAAGACAGGGGAACACTGAAGCTTTCTTT
CASRERQGNTEAFF
>TRBJ2-1|TRBV11-2|TRBD2|NA
TGTGCCAGCAGCTTCCAGCGGGAGGATAATGAGCAGTTCTTC
CASSFQREDNEQFF
>TRBJ1-2|TRBV7-2|NA|NA
TGTGCCAGCAGCTTAGGCGCGACAGGACTCTCTGGCTACACCTTC
CASSLGATGLSGYTF